Shown below are 3 T cell receptor beta chains from a single sample sequenced in a study of shared T cell receptors in the human thymus. Profiling relied on immunoSEQ multiplex PCR, and the TCRdb table lists in-frame clones only, not all of them. The profile shows hundreds of thousands of clones, roughly 90% of them singletons. These data were likewise used in another study, on human thymus T cells.

Sample: thymocytes. These receptors came from a boy under two years old with a congenital heart defect.

The V and J genes are TRBV5-1 and TRBJ2-1; TRBD1 might be the D (5 bases). There are 14 residues in the CDR3. V gave up 4 bases and J gave up 5 bases, with 13 bases separating them. Per the germline V gene, CDR1 is SGHRS and CDR2 is YFSETQ. DNA for the CDR3: TGCGCCAGCAGCCCCCAGGGAAAGAACAATGAGCAGTTCTTC. Its translation: CASSPQGKNNEQFF.

The J gene is TRBJ2-1, the V gene TRBV7-2; maybe TRBD1 (7 bases). CDR1 SGHTA and CDR2 FQGNSA come from the germline V gene. The CDR3 sequence is 16 residues long. V gave up 1 base and J gave up 8 bases, with 18 bases separating them. The chain's CDR3 is CASSLEVQGGFDEQFF. The CDR3 nucleotides read TGTGCCAGCAGCTTAGAGGTCCAGGGGGGTTTCGATGAGCAGTTCTTC.

The chain recombines TRBV18 with TRBJ2-7, with 8 bases aligning to TRBD2. Germline V CDR1 and CDR2: KGHSH, LQKENI. The CDR3 runs to 19 residues. The J segment lost 4 bases and the V segment lost 1 base, leaving 18 bases of the junction unmatched. CDR3: CASSPQGTEGAGAKYEQYF. The DNA for the CDR3 is TGTGCCAGCTCACCACAGGGGACGGAAGGAGCGGGAGCTAAGTACGAGCAGTACTTC.